This T cell receptor beta chain is drawn from a study of blood T cell repertoires in COVID-19. Overall study context: Both acute and convalescent COVID-19 samples were obtained from the United States, Italy and Spain. Sample material is recorded as cDNA or gDNA derived from T cells, B-cell-depleted T cells, or PBMCs.

How the authors handled the data: Estimation of nucleated cell counts was performed using reference gene primer amplification. TCRdb keeps only in-frame clones here, not all; method: immunoSEQ multiplex PCR. V and J calls and clone size follow that table, whereas D and trimming were derived from the DNA. The table has under 120,000 clones, roughly 81% seen once; the top ten hold less than 2.5%. CDR3 length equals 14 residues. V gave up 1 base and J gave up 3 bases; unmatched junction bases: 3. The germline V gene has CDR1 SGDLS and CDR2 YYNGEE. The receptor was derived from a human donor in a cohort sampled during active COVID-19. Sequenced: peripheral blood. The V gene is TRBV9, the J gene TRBJ1-1, with 7 bases identical to TRBD1. The CDR3 coding sequence is TGTGCCAGCAGCGTAACAGGGGCGTACACTGAAGCTTTCTTT. It translates to CASSVTGAYTEAFF.